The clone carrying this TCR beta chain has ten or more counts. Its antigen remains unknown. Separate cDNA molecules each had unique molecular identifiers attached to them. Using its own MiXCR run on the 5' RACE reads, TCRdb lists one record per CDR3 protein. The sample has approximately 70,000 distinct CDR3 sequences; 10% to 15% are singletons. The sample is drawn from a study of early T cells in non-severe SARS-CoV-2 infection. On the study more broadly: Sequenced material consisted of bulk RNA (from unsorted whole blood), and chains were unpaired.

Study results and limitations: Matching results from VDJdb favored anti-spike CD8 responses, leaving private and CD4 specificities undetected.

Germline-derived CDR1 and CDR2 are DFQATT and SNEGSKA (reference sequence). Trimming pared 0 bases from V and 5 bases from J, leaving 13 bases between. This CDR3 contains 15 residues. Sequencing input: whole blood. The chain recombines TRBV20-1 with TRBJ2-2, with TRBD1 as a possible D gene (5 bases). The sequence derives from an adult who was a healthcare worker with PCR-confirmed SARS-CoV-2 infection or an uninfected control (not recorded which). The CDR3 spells CSAREKGIRTGELFF. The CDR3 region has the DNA TGCAGTGCTAGAGAAAAGGGGATTAGGACCGGGGAGCTGTTTTTT.